This T cell receptor (beta chain) comes out of a study of CD8 T cells in Susac syndrome. General study points: An acknowledgment was made by the study that its TCR sequencing and HLA analysis involved relatively few individuals.

Roughly 0.5 to 1 ug RNA was reverse transcribed with random hexamers. The immunoSEQ assay covered 54 Vbeta and 13 Jbeta segments for CDR3. TCRdb processed the immunoSEQ multiplex PCR reads anew with MiXCR; each CDR3 protein has one entry. The table shows 150,000 to 200,000 distinct CDR3 sequences, with under 97% occurring only once. Trimming removed 0 bases from V and 3 bases from J, with 9 bases in between. Per germline, CDR1 DFQATT and CDR2 SNEGSKA (reference sequence). The CDR3 sequence is 13 residues long. About this clonotype itself: The antigen remains unidentified.

Sequencing was carried out using CD4+ T cells from PBMCs. The receptor's source is a human donor with multiple sclerosis. This chain uses TRBV20-1 with TRBJ2-7; D gene unclear. The DNA of the CDR3 is TGCAGTGCTAGAGATCTCGCGAGCTACGAGCAGTACTTC. Translated, it gives CSARDLASYEQYF.